This T cell receptor beta chain was retrieved from a study of blood T cell repertoires in COVID-19. Turning to the study itself: Samples taken during acute and convalescent COVID-19 were collected in the United States, Italy and Spain. Nucleic acid was either cDNA or gDNA, and it came from T cells, B-cell-depleted T cells, or PBMCs.

This clone was found a few times. Original handling: The assay estimated nucleated cells by amplifying reference gene primers. The assay was immunoSEQ multiplex PCR, and TCRdb's table has in-frame clones only and misses some. V, J and clone size were drawn from that table, and D and trimming were deduced from the DNA. This sample has 60,000 to 75,000 clones, with 85% found just once. In germline, CDR1 is SGHAT, CDR2 FQDESV (reference sequence). V lost 5 bases, J lost 2 bases, and 18 bases lay in between. This CDR3 is 16 amino acids long. This receptor was taken from a human donor in a cohort sampled during active COVID-19. Sequencing was performed on peripheral blood. The V call is TRBV11-1, the J call TRBJ2-5, with D possibly being TRBD2 (7 bases). The CDR3 reads CASSRSGGGEQETQYF. The CDR3 bases are TGTGCCAGCAGCCGGAGCGGAGGGGGGGAACAAGAGACCCAGTACTTC.